The next 11 T cell receptor beta chains were all read from a single sample in a study of patients and donors after allogeneic stem cell transplantation. TCRdb called the RT-PCR reads again in MiXCR, with one record for every CDR3 protein. In the table there are about a million distinct CDR3 sequences, approximately 19% of which are singletons. Sequencing was performed on blood, either unsorted or a sorted T cell fraction (not recorded which). These receptors were taken from a human donor who was either an allogeneic HSCT recipient or a stem cell or donor lymphocyte infusion donor (not recorded which). It is not recorded whose cells these are; they may come from a transplant donor.

V is TRBV4-1 and J is TRBJ1-1; D call uncertain. The CDR3 spans 15 residues. Germline V gene sequence: CDR1 MGHRA, CDR2 YSYEKL. The ends were cut back, 1 base at V and 1 base at J, with 10 bases in the middle. CDR3 protein: CASSQGKSPNTEAFF. Written as DNA, the CDR3 is TGCGCCAGCAGCCAAGGGAAGAGTCCGAACACTGAAGCTTTCTTT.

This clonotype was detected many times. The gene calls are TRBV6-5 and TRBJ2-7; D may be TRBD2 (5 bases). Trimming removed 0 bases from V and 4 bases from J, with 10 bases in between. The CDR3 is 14 residues long. Germline CDR1 MNHEY, CDR2 SVGAGI. CDR3 protein: CASSYSPAEYEQYF. DNA for the CDR3: TGTGCCAGCAGTTACTCCCCAGCGGAGTACGAGCAGTACTTC.

This clonotype was counted only a few times. The chain has TRBV7-2 and TRBJ2-7; 8 positions match TRBD2. The V segment lost 2 bases and the J segment 4 bases; nucleotides outside the gene matches: 7. The CDR3 runs to 15 residues. CDR1 and CDR2 (germline): SGHTA, FQGNSA. In DNA, the CDR3 is TGTGCCAGCAGCTTATCCGGGGGGGCTAAGTACGAGCAGTACTTC. Amino acids: CASSLSGGAKYEQYF.

This rearrangement joins TRBV3-1 to TRBJ2-1; 12 bases align to TRBD2. V lost 4 bases, J lost 9 bases, and 13 bases stayed unmatched. The CDR3 length is 17 residues. Germline CDR1 reads LGHDT; CDR2 reads YNNKEL (reference sequence). The CDR3 sequence is CASSPGLAGWGIGEQFF. CDR3 DNA: TGTGCCAGCAGCCCCGGACTAGCGGGATGGGGCATCGGTGAGCAGTTCTTC.

This clonotype has more than one count but fewer than ten. This chain connects TRBV21-1 to TRBJ2-7. TRBV21-1 is listed as a pseudogene. The CDR3 has 15 residues. The CDR3 protein is CASSKVSESSYEQYF. Here the CDR3 DNA reads TGTGCCAGCAGCAAAGTTTCGGAGAGCTCCTACGAGCAGTACTTC.

CDR3 sequence reads: CSATSGLSYNEQFF. CDR3 in DNA: TGCAGTGCTACTAGCGGGCTCTCCTACAATGAGCAGTTCTTC. The chain recombines TRBV20-1 with TRBJ2-1; 8 bases are shared with TRBD2. V dropped 4 bases and J dropped 0; count of bases not matched to a gene: 2. Germline V gene sequence: CDR1 DFQATT, CDR2 SNEGSKA (reference sequence). This CDR3 contains 14 residues.

The chain combines TRBV20-1 with TRBJ2-3; D may be TRBD1 or TRBD2 (5 bases each). Germline loops: CDR1 DFQATT, CDR2 SNEGSKA (reference sequence). This CDR3 comprises 14 residues. V lost 3 bases to trimming and J lost 10 bases, with 20 bases between them. The CDR3 DNA reads as TGCAGTGCTAGCTCCCCGAGGGACGGCAGATCGCAGTATTTT. Encoded protein: CSASSPRDGRSQYF.

The J gene is TRBJ2-1, the V gene TRBV5-5; 9 bases are shared with TRBD1. The CDR3 has 15 amino acids. Looked up from germline, CDR1 is SGHKS and CDR2 is YYEKEE (reference sequence). The V gene end was trimmed by 4 bases and the J gene end by 9 bases; junction bases not matched to a gene: 11. CDR3 region: CASSPAGTGNGEQFF. CDR3 sequence (DNA): TGTGCCAGCAGCCCCGCCGGGACAGGGAACGGTGAGCAGTTCTTC.

This clonotype has more than one count but fewer than ten. The V and J genes are TRBV6-4 and TRBJ2-1; 7 bases align to TRBD2. Germline CDR1 reads MRHNA; CDR2 reads SNTAGT. The CDR3 is made up of 13 amino acids. V lost 3 bases to trimming and J lost 12 bases; unmatched junction nucleotides: 8. For the CDR3, the DNA is TGTGCCAGCAGTGAAATCCGCGGGAGTTGGCAGTTCTTC. It is translated as CASSEIRGSWQFF.

The chain joins TRBV11-1 to TRBJ2-2, with D perhaps given as TRBD1 or TRBD2 (5 bases each). CDR3 size: 14 residues. The V and J ends lost 6 bases and 4 bases respectively, with 12 bases between them. The germline gives CDR1 SGHAT, CDR2 FQDESV (reference sequence). In DNA form, the CDR3 reads TGTGCCAGCAGGACAACTAGGGGCACCGGGGAGCTGTTTTTT. It codes for CASRTTRGTGELFF.

The chain uses TRBV7-6 and TRBJ2-1; perhaps TRBD2 as D (7 bases). CDR1 and CDR2 (germline): SGHVS, FNYEAQ. Deletions cut 5 bases from V and 4 bases from J, with 15 bases between. The CDR3 is 15 residues long. This chain's CDR3 is CASSRRGPEYNEQFF. In DNA, the CDR3 is TGTGCCAGCAGCCGGCGGGGGCCGGAGTACAATGAGCAGTTCTTC.